This TCR beta chain derives from a study of T-cell reconstitution after alpha-beta-depleted transplantation in children. Trimming took off 2 bases at V and 3 bases at J, with 10 bases between the two ends. The CDR3 has 14 residues. Unique molecular identifiers featured in how the TCRbeta library was prepared. Each CDR3 protein gets one entry after TCRdb re-called the PCR reads with MiXCR. The table records about 610,000 distinct CDR3 sequences, roughly a tenth of them present only once. This clonotype was counted at least ten times. The sequencing here drew on PBMCs from the stem cell graft donor, taken from the stem cell graft. This chain links TRBV12-3 or TRBV12-4 with TRBJ1-2, with D perhaps matching TRBD1 (6 bases). The receptor was derived from a human donor who donated a stem cell graft to a child with acute myeloid leukemia. The CDR3 protein is CASSLQQGHYGYTF. CDR3 sequence (DNA): TGTGCCAGCAGTTTACAACAGGGTCACTATGGCTACACCTTC.